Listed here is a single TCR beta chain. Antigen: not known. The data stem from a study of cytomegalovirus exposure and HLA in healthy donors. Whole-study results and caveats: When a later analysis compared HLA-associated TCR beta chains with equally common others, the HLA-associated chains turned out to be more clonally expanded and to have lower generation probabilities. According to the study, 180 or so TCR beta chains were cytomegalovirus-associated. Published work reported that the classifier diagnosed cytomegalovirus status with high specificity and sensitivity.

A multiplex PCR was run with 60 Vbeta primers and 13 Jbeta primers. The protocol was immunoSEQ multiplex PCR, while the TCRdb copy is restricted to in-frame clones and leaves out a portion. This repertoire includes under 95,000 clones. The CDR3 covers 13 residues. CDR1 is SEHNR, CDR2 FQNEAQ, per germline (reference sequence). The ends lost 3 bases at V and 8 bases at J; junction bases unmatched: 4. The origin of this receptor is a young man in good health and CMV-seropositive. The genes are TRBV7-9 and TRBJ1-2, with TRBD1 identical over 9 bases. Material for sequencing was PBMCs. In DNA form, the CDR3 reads TGTGCCAGCAGCTTGGGACAGGGTGAAGGCTACACCTTC. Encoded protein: CASSLGQGEGYTF.